This is a list of T cell receptor beta chains from one sample in a study of tumor-infiltrating lymphocytes in primary liver carcinoma. From the multiplex PCR reads, TCRdb called clonotypes with MiXCR, one entry per CDR3 protein. Of 180,000 or so distinct CDR3 sequences in the sample, over 50% were seen once. Material: peripheral blood. The receptors shown here come from a man aged 40-50 years with primary liver carcinoma and hepatitis B virus infection. CDR3s include the opening cysteine and the closing phenylalanine or tryptophan. Fields, in order: CDR3 DNA, CDR3 protein, clone size, D gene, V gene, J gene. The D gene is left open where the match is weak. The size of a clone is reported for some rows only, either as once, few or many, or as a class for expanded clones.

cdr3_nt: TGTGCCAGCAAATCCTACGAGCAGTACTTC; cdr3_aa: CASKSYEQYF; clone_size: .; d_call: .; v_call: TRBV28; j_call: TRBJ2-7
cdr3_nt: TGTGCCAGCAGCTCGGCGGTCGCAGATACGCAGTATTTT; cdr3_aa: CASSSAVADTQYF; clone_size: .; d_call: .; v_call: TRBV5-4; j_call: TRBJ2-3
cdr3_nt: TGTGCCAGCAGCCCGCAAGTCTCCCAGAGGCAGTTCTTC; cdr3_aa: CASSPQVSQRQFF; clone_size: .; d_call: .; v_call: TRBV11-2; j_call: TRBJ2-1
cdr3_nt: TGTGCCAGCAGTCGTGACAGGGGAGGATACGAGCAGTACTTC; cdr3_aa: CASSRDRGGYEQYF; clone_size: few; d_call: TRBD1; v_call: TRBV6-5; j_call: TRBJ2-7
cdr3_nt: TGTGCCTGGGCCTCGAGGGGCCCCTACGAGCAGTACTTC; cdr3_aa: CAWASRGPYEQYF; clone_size: .; d_call: .; v_call: TRBV30; j_call: TRBJ2-7
cdr3_nt: TGCGCCAGCAGCCCCGGGACAGGGGGCACTGAAGCTTTCTTT; cdr3_aa: CASSPGTGGTEAFF; clone_size: many; d_call: TRBD1; v_call: TRBV5-1; j_call: TRBJ1-1
cdr3_nt: TGCAGCGTTGGGGGAGTAGGAGAGACCCAGTACTTC; cdr3_aa: CSVGGVGETQYF; clone_size: .; d_call: .; v_call: TRBV29-1; j_call: TRBJ2-5
cdr3_nt: TGTGCCAGCAGTGAAGCGTGGCGCCCCGCCGCTGAAGGTTTCTTT; cdr3_aa: CASSEAWRPAAEGFF; clone_size: .; d_call: .; v_call: TRBV6-1; j_call: TRBJ1-1
cdr3_nt: TGTGCCAGTTCCTCCGGGACAGGGCCCAAGGGCAATCAGCCCCAGCATTTT; cdr3_aa: CASSSGTGPKGNQPQHF; clone_size: .; d_call: TRBD1; v_call: TRBV6-5; j_call: TRBJ1-5
cdr3_nt: TGTGCCAGAAAGGCAATAGCGAGTAACACCGGGGAGCTGTTTTTT; cdr3_aa: CARKAIASNTGELFF; clone_size: .; d_call: .; v_call: TRBV6-2/TRBV6-3; j_call: TRBJ2-2
cdr3_nt: TGTGCCAGCAGCCAAGACCGCGATGAGCAGTTCTTC; cdr3_aa: CASSQDRDEQFF; clone_size: few; d_call: .; v_call: TRBV4-2; j_call: TRBJ2-1
cdr3_nt: TGTGCCAGCAGTTTCAGTCTAGCGGAGTACAGTGAGCAGTTCTTC; cdr3_aa: CASSFSLAEYSEQFF; clone_size: .; d_call: TRBD2; v_call: TRBV12-3/TRBV12-4; j_call: TRBJ2-1
cdr3_nt: TGTGCCAGCAGGGTTGTGGAGTACAATGAGCAGTTCTTC; cdr3_aa: CASRVVEYNEQFF; clone_size: .; d_call: .; v_call: TRBV6-1; j_call: TRBJ2-1
cdr3_nt: TGTGCCAGCAGCTTGTTAGGACAGGGAGTCGTGGATTTT; cdr3_aa: CASSLLGQGVVDF; clone_size: few; d_call: TRBD1; v_call: TRBV7-9; j_call: TRBJ2-3
cdr3_nt: TGCACCAGGACAGGGGCCGGGGAGCTGTTTTTT; cdr3_aa: CTRTGAGELFF; clone_size: few; d_call: .; v_call: TRBV1; j_call: TRBJ2-2
cdr3_nt: TGTGCCATCAGCTTCGCGGGACAGGGTTACAATGAGCAGTTCTTC; cdr3_aa: CAISFAGQGYNEQFF; clone_size: .; d_call: TRBD1; v_call: TRBV11-2; j_call: TRBJ2-1
cdr3_nt: TGTGCCAGCAGCTCAGACCCAGGACGAACCTCACACGAGCAGTTCTTC; cdr3_aa: CASSSDPGRTSHEQFF; clone_size: .; d_call: .; v_call: TRBV7-9; j_call: TRBJ2-1
cdr3_nt: TGTGCCAGCAGCCAAGGGCAGGGGGCAGTATATGGCTACACCTTC; cdr3_aa: CASSQGQGAVYGYTF; clone_size: few; d_call: TRBD1; v_call: TRBV4-2; j_call: TRBJ1-2
cdr3_nt: TGTGCCATCAGTGTCGGAGAGGGGGGCCTCGAGCAGTACTTC; cdr3_aa: CAISVGEGGLEQYF; clone_size: few; d_call: .; v_call: TRBV10-3; j_call: TRBJ2-7
cdr3_nt: TGTGCCAGCGGGGGACCGAACAATCAGCCCCAGCATTTT; cdr3_aa: CASGGPNNQPQHF; clone_size: .; d_call: .; v_call: TRBV12-3/TRBV12-4; j_call: TRBJ1-5
cdr3_nt: TGCGCCAGCAGTGTAGCGGACAGCTTCTACAATGAGCAGTTCTTC; cdr3_aa: CASSVADSFYNEQFF; clone_size: .; d_call: .; v_call: TRBV10-1; j_call: TRBJ2-1
cdr3_nt: TGTGCCATCAGTGATACCAGAAAAGGGGGCGAGGATGAGCAGTTCTTC; cdr3_aa: CAISDTRKGGEDEQFF; clone_size: .; d_call: TRBD1; v_call: TRBV10-3; j_call: TRBJ2-1
cdr3_nt: TGCAGCCTTTATGGGACGGAGGAAGCTTTCTTT; cdr3_aa: CSLYGTEEAFF; clone_size: .; d_call: .; v_call: TRBV29-1; j_call: TRBJ1-1
cdr3_nt: TGTGCCAGCACCGCCGCTAGCGGGAGGGCCCTTGGGGAGACCCAGTACTTC; cdr3_aa: CASTAASGRALGETQYF; clone_size: .; d_call: TRBD2; v_call: TRBV6-5; j_call: TRBJ2-5
cdr3_nt: TGTGCCAGTAGCTCAGGACAGGGTTCCACAGATGCGCAGTATTTT; cdr3_aa: CASSSGQGSTDAQYF; clone_size: .; d_call: TRBD1; v_call: TRBV11-2; j_call: TRBJ2-3
cdr3_nt: TGTGCCAGCAGCTTAGTATTGGCGGGACGGGGGGAGACCCAGTACTTC; cdr3_aa: CASSLVLAGRGETQYF; clone_size: many; d_call: .; v_call: TRBV11-2; j_call: TRBJ2-5
cdr3_nt: TGTGCCAGCAGTCTAACCTTCTCCTACAATGAGCAGTTCTTC; cdr3_aa: CASSLTFSYNEQFF; clone_size: .; d_call: .; v_call: TRBV12-3/TRBV12-4; j_call: TRBJ2-1
cdr3_nt: TGTGCCAGCAGTTACTCGGGGGAGTTGGCCTACGAGCAGTACTTC; cdr3_aa: CASSYSGELAYEQYF; clone_size: .; d_call: .; v_call: TRBV6-6; j_call: TRBJ2-7
cdr3_nt: TGTGCCAGCAGCCCAAACAGGGTTCCCGACGAGCAGTACTTC; cdr3_aa: CASSPNRVPDEQYF; clone_size: .; d_call: .; v_call: TRBV7-9; j_call: TRBJ2-7
cdr3_nt: TGCAGCGTCGAGAAAAAGGGGCAGGAGCAGTTCTTC; cdr3_aa: CSVEKKGQEQFF; clone_size: .; d_call: .; v_call: TRBV29-1; j_call: TRBJ2-1
cdr3_nt: TGCGCCAGCAGGGACAGGGGGTACGAGCAGTACTTC; cdr3_aa: CASRDRGYEQYF; clone_size: few; d_call: TRBD1; v_call: TRBV10-2; j_call: TRBJ2-7
cdr3_nt: TGTGCCAGCAGCTCCCAGGGAGGAAAGAACACCGGGGAGCTGTTTTTT; cdr3_aa: CASSSQGGKNTGELFF; clone_size: many; d_call: .; v_call: TRBV11-1; j_call: TRBJ2-2
cdr3_nt: TGTGCCAGCAGCTTAGGGTTCGACACTGAAGCTTTCTTT; cdr3_aa: CASSLGFDTEAFF; clone_size: .; d_call: .; v_call: TRBV5-4; j_call: TRBJ1-1
cdr3_nt: TGTGCCAGCAGCCAAGAACTTGGCTGGTACAATGGGCAGTTCTTC; cdr3_aa: CASSQELGWYNGQFF; clone_size: .; d_call: .; v_call: TRBV4-2; j_call: TRBJ2-1
cdr3_nt: TGTGCCAGCAGCACTCGGGCTAGTTCCTACGAGCAGTACTTC; cdr3_aa: CASSTRASSYEQYF; clone_size: .; d_call: .; v_call: TRBV12-3/TRBV12-4; j_call: TRBJ2-7